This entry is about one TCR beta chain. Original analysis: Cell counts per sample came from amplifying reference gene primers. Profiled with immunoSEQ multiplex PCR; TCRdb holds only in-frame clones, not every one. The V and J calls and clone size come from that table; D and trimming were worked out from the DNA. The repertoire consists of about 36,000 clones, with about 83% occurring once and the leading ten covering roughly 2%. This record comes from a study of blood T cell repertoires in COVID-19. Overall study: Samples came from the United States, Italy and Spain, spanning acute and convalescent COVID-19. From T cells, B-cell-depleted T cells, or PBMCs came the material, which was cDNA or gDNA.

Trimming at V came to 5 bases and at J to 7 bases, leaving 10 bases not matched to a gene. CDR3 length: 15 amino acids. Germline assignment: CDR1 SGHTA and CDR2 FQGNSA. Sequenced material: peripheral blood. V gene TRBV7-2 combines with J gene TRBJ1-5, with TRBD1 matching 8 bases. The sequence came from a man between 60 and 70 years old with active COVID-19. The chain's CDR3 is CASSGQTGASQPQHF. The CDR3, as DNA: TGTGCCAGCAGCGGACAGACAGGGGCGAGCCAGCCCCAGCATTTT.